This TCR beta chain comes out of a study of blood T cell repertoires in COVID-19. TCRdb keeps only in-frame clones here, not all; method: immunoSEQ multiplex PCR. Of 150,000 to 200,000 clones in the sample, 70% to 85% were seen once. The germline CDR1 and CDR2 sequences are SGHVS and FQNEAQ. This CDR3 has 13 residues. Deletions cut 2 bases from V and 2 bases from J, with 6 bases between. The specimen sequenced was peripheral blood. This chain joins TRBV7-8 and TRBJ1-1; D ambiguous. This TCR came from a woman in her 30s with acute or convalescent COVID-19. This CDR3 is CASSLYGNTEAFF. In DNA form, the CDR3 reads TGTGCCAGCAGCTTATACGGTAACACTGAAGCTTTCTTT.